The 30 T cell receptor beta chains in this list originate from one sample, sequenced in a study of cytomegalovirus exposure and HLA in healthy donors. Primers: 60 Vbeta forward and 13 Jbeta reverse. Measured with immunoSEQ multiplex PCR; TCRdb has only the in-frame clones, and not every one. The sample has about 140,000 clones, over 70% seen once; the top ten hold about 0.97%. The specimen was PBMCs. The receptors come from a man aged 18 to 35 in good health and CMV-seronegative.

This clone occurred many times. The chain is built from TRBV2 and TRBJ1-6, with D maybe TRBD1 (5 bases). This CDR3 spans 15 amino acids. CDR1 is SNHLY and CDR2 is FYNNEI in the germline V gene. With 7 bases removed from V and 4 bases from J, the gap between germline ends came to 14 bases. The CDR3 reads CASIATEMYNSPLHF. In DNA, the CDR3 is TGTGCCAGCATCGCGACAGAGATGTATAATTCACCCCTCCACTTT.

The chain combines TRBV6-1 with TRBJ1-3, with 7 bases matching TRBD1. This CDR3 has 13 residues. V lost 7 bases, J lost 4 bases, and 4 bases stayed unmatched. Germline V gene lookup returns CDR1 MNHNS and CDR2 SASEGT. CDR3 sequence: CASITTGGNTIYF. Written as DNA, the CDR3 is TGTGCCAGCATTACGACAGGGGGAAACACCATATATTTT.

V and J are TRBV4-3 and TRBJ1-2, with 8 nucleotides matching TRBD1. The V and J ends lost 0 bases and 3 bases, in that order; junction bases with no gene match: 15. CDR1 is LGHNA and CDR2 is YSLEER in the germline V gene. The CDR3 is made up of 19 amino acids. CDR3 region: CASSQDYQGQAYFYYGYTF. The CDR3 DNA reads TGCGCCAGCAGCCAAGATTATCAGGGACAGGCCTACTTTTACTATGGCTACACCTTC.

The V and J genes are TRBV11-3 and TRBJ1-1; 8 positions match TRBD1. This CDR3 comprises 15 residues. Per germline, CDR1 SGHNT and CDR2 YENEEA. V lost 4 bases and J lost 0; bases outside the gene matches: 4. CDR3 loop: CASSSGTGMNTEAFF. CDR3 DNA sequence: TGTGCCAGCAGCTCAGGGACAGGAATGAACACTGAAGCTTTCTTT.

This clone was found a few times. Within the sample, other DNA sequences also encode this same CDR3. CDR3 DNA sequence: TGCGCCAGCAGCCCAGGGAGGACAGGCCCCTACGAGCAGTACTTC. It yields the protein CASSPGRTGPYEQYF. The rearrangement links TRBV4-3 to TRBJ2-7, with D possibly TRBD1 on 7 matching bases. CDR1 is LGHNA and CDR2 is YSLEER in the germline V gene. This CDR3 contains 15 residues. With 4 bases removed from V and 2 bases from J, the gap between germline ends came to 15 bases.

The chain joins TRBV7-2 to TRBJ2-7, with 8 bases matching TRBD1. Germline V gene lookup returns CDR1 SGHTA and CDR2 FQGNSA. This CDR3 has 14 residues. The trim removed 4 bases at V and 2 bases at J, leaving 4 bases unmatched. The CDR3 sequence is CASSSGTGAYEQYF. CDR3 nucleotides: TGTGCCAGCAGCTCCGGGACAGGAGCCTACGAGCAGTACTTC.

The chain is built from TRBV4-2 and TRBJ1-5; D is undetermined. The CDR3 runs to 13 residues. Trimming shortened V by 3 bases and J by 4 bases, and 7 bases separated the two germline ends. Germline V gene lookup returns CDR1 LGHNA and CDR2 YNFKEQ. CDR3 bases: TGTGCCAGCAGCCACGGCGGGAATCAGCCCCAGCATTTT. Amino acids: CASSHGGNQPQHF.

The rearrangement uses TRBV7-9 and TRBJ1-2, with 7 bases that match TRBD1. V lost 3 bases, J lost 3 bases, and 1 base stayed unmatched. The CDR3 is 13 residues long. Per the germline V gene, CDR1 is SEHNR and CDR2 is FQNEAQ (reference sequence). CDR3 sequence: CASSFTGDYGYTF. The CDR3 nucleotides are TGTGCCAGCAGCTTTACAGGGGACTATGGCTACACCTTC.

Remarks on this clone: The germline gene is not matched at one end of the junction; a read error may be the cause. J is TRBJ2-5 and V is TRBV7-7, with 10 nucleotides matching TRBD2. The CDR3 is made up of 15 amino acids. Germline CDR1 reads SSHAT; CDR2 reads FNYEAQ (reference sequence). The CDR3 DNA reads TGTGCTAGCAGCTCACGAGCGGGGGGGGGAGAGACCCAGTACTTC. Amino acids: CASSSRAGGGETQYF.

In regard to this clone: Other DNA sequences in the sample encode the same CDR3. The chain has TRBV7-9 and TRBJ2-5; D gene uncertain. V lost 5 bases and J lost 4, with 5 bases in between. Per germline, CDR1 SEHNR and CDR2 FQNEAQ (reference sequence). CDR3 length: 11 amino acids. The CDR3 here is CASSPLETQYF. The CDR3 region has the DNA TGTGCCAGCAGCCCCCTAGAGACCCAGTACTTC.

This clone was counted a few times. V and J are TRBV6-6 and TRBJ1-5; D may be TRBD1 (5 bases). V lost 4 bases and J 0 bases, leaving 13 bases between the germline ends. Germline CDR1 MNHNY, CDR2 SVGAGI (reference sequence). This CDR3 has 16 amino acids. CDR3 in DNA: TGTGCCAGCAGTTCCTTAAGACAGTATAGCAATCAGCCCCAGCATTTT. It yields the protein CASSSLRQYSNQPQHF.

On this clone itself: One end of the junction does not line up with germline, which may come from a read error. The chain links TRBV6-6 to TRBJ2-5; D possibly corresponds to TRBD1 (6 bases). The CDR3 contains 13 residues. Germline V gene data show CDR1 as MNHNY and CDR2 as SVGAGI (reference sequence). CDR3 nucleotide sequence: TGTGCCAGCAGTTTGATAATAGCAGGGGCCCAGGACTTC. Its protein product is CASSLIIAGAQDF.

The rearrangement uses TRBV7-3 and TRBJ2-1; D possibly corresponds to TRBD1 (5 bases). Germline lookup yields CDR1 SGHTA and CDR2 FQGTGA. The V end was cut by 2 bases, the J end by 0 bases, with 8 bases between. The CDR3 runs to 15 residues. The CDR3 DNA reads as TGTGCCAGCAGCTTAGGGCAGGGCTCCTACAATGAGCAGTTCTTC. Protein: CASSLGQGSYNEQFF.

This clone was recorded only once. At the DNA level, this CDR3 is encoded by other sequences in the same sample as well. V usage is TRBV19 and J usage is TRBJ1-6; D ambiguous. Germline assignment: CDR1 LNHDA and CDR2 SQIVND (reference sequence). Trimming stripped 8 bases from V and 0 bases from J, with 8 bases between. This CDR3 spans 14 amino acids. CDR3 protein: CASRESSYNSPLHF. The CDR3 DNA reads as TGTGCCAGTCGGGAAAGCTCCTATAATTCACCCCTCCACTTT.

CDR3 nucleotide sequence: TGTGCCAGCTCACCACTCACAGGGGGCTACAATGAGCAGTTCTTC. As protein: CASSPLTGGYNEQFF. The chain has TRBV18 and TRBJ2-1, with 8 bases aligning to TRBD1. The CDR3 has 15 amino acids. Germline values: CDR1 KGHSH, CDR2 LQKENI. After removal of 1 base from V and 3 bases from J, the junction contained 2 bases not matched to a gene.

J is TRBJ2-4 and V is TRBV19; possibly TRBD2 for D (6 bases). This CDR3 has 14 residues. Per the germline V gene, CDR1 is LNHDA and CDR2 is SQIVND (reference sequence). Trimming shortened V by 4 bases and J by 3 bases, and 10 bases separated the two germline ends. The chain's CDR3 is CASSNPGDKNIQYF. In DNA, the CDR3 is TGTGCCAGTAGTAACCCGGGGGACAAAAACATTCAGTACTTC.

The chain carries TRBV2 and TRBJ2-7; D is uncertain. V lost 1 base to trimming and J lost 1 base, with 14 bases between them. Germline V lookup: CDR1 SNHLY, CDR2 FYNNEI. This CDR3 has 16 amino acids. In DNA form, the CDR3 reads TGTGCCAGCAGTGAAGGACATCTTATGACGTCCTACGAGCAGTACTTC. Its protein product is CASSEGHLMTSYEQYF.

This chain uses TRBV7-8 with TRBJ1-2; 8 bases are a match to TRBD1. Trimming cost V 3 bases and J 4 bases; bases outside gene matches: 4. The CDR3 is 14 residues long. CDR1 SGHVS and CDR2 FQNEAQ come from the germline V gene. This chain's CDR3 is CASSLWTGSYGYTF. For the CDR3, the DNA is TGTGCCAGCAGCTTGTGGACAGGGAGCTATGGCTACACCTTC.

The J gene is TRBJ2-2, the V gene TRBV4-3; D uncertain. Trimming removed 4 bases from V and 3 bases from J, with 6 bases in between. The germline gives CDR1 LGHNA, CDR2 YSLEER. This CDR3 region has 13 residues. The CDR3: CASSPRHTGELFF. The CDR3 coding sequence is TGCGCCAGCAGCCCTAGACACACCGGGGAGCTGTTTTTT.

This clone was found a few times. The chain combines TRBV5-1 with TRBJ1-3, with 8 bases aligning to TRBD1. The CDR3 loop spans 14 amino acids. The junction had 10 bases not matched to a gene; V was cut back by 3 bases and J by 11 bases. Germline V gives CDR1 SGHRS, CDR2 YFSETQ. The CDR3 region is CASSSTGGNTAIYF. The CDR3 DNA follows: TGCGCCAGCAGCTCAACAGGGGGAAACACCGCCATATATTTT.

The chain uses TRBV2 and TRBJ2-1, with TRBD2 identical over 9 bases. Germline V gene data show CDR1 as SNHLY and CDR2 as FYNNEI. CDR3 length equals 15 residues. The V segment lost 4 bases and the J segment 5 bases; nucleotides outside the gene matches: 6. The CDR3 here is CASSVGLAGNNEQFF. The CDR3 DNA is TGTGCCAGCAGTGTGGGACTAGCTGGAAACAATGAGCAGTTCTTC.

The V and J genes are TRBV9 and TRBJ1-2; 7 bases fit TRBD1. Germline CDR1 SGDLS, CDR2 YYNGEE. After removal of 3 bases from V and 2 bases from J, the junction contained 13 bases not matched to a gene. This CDR3 region has 17 residues. CDR3 coding DNA: TGTGCCAGCAGCGCTAGGACAGGTTCGAGGGGCAACTATGGCTACACCTTC. Its translation: CASSARTGSRGNYGYTF.

In nucleotides, the CDR3 is TGCAGTGCGTGGGAGACTGAAGCTTTCTTT. It codes for CSAWETEAFF. The chain is built from TRBV20-1 and TRBJ1-1; D gene ambiguous. CDR1 and CDR2 (germline): DFQATT, SNEGSKA (reference sequence). The germline V and J ends were trimmed by 6 bases and 5 bases, with 7 bases remaining between them. CDR3 length: 10 amino acids.

The J gene is TRBJ1-3, the V gene TRBV11-2; 7 bases are a match to TRBD1. V shed 1 base and J 15 bases; nucleotides not matched to a gene: 15. Per germline, CDR1 SGHAT and CDR2 FQNNGV. The CDR3 contains 15 residues. DNA for the CDR3: TGTGCCAGCAGCTTAGGGGACAGACCGGGCTTAGAACAATATTTT. It yields the protein CASSLGDRPGLEQYF. Drawing the rest from reference TRBV11-2 and TRBJ1-3, the complete variable domain is EAGVAQSPRYKIIEKRQSVAFWCNPISGHATLYWYQQILGQGPKLLIQFQNNGVVDDSQLPKDRFSAERLKGVDSTLKIQPAKLEDSAVYLCASSLGDRPGLEQYFGEGSWLTVV.

The J gene is TRBJ1-2, the V gene TRBV9; D is possibly TRBD1 (5 bases). Germline loops: CDR1 SGDLS, CDR2 YYNGEE. The V end was cut by 0 bases, the J end by 0 bases, with 6 bases between. This CDR3 has 14 amino acids. CDR3 nucleotides: TGTGCCAGCAGCGTAGGGGGGGCTAACTATGGCTACACCTTC. It specifies CASSVGGANYGYTF.

The rearrangement joins TRBV4-3 to TRBJ1-4, with D maybe TRBD1 (5 bases). The CDR3 is 22 amino acids. The V end was cut by 0 bases, the J end by 0 bases, with 26 bases between. Germline CDR1 reads LGHNA; CDR2 reads YSLEER. The CDR3 here is CASSQDMGTRGLLRATNEKLFF. The DNA of the CDR3 is TGCGCCAGCAGCCAAGATATGGGGACCCGGGGGTTGCTGCGGGCAACTAATGAAAAACTGTTTTTT.

The chain combines TRBV6-5 with TRBJ1-1; possible D gene TRBD1, 6 bases. V was trimmed by 5 bases and J by 1 base, leaving 11 bases between them. The germline V gene encodes CDR1 MNHEY and CDR2 SVGAGI. The CDR3 covers 14 residues. The CDR3 loop is CASSTPTGNTEAFF. Here the CDR3 DNA reads TGTGCCAGCAGTACACCGACAGGGAACACTGAAGCTTTCTTT.

This chain joins TRBV7-8 and TRBJ2-7; D may be TRBD1 (6 bases). The V gene's germline CDR1 is SGHVS and CDR2 FQNEAQ. The V and J ends lost 3 bases and 4 bases respectively, with 10 bases between them. The CDR3 sequence is 13 residues long. The CDR3 region has the DNA TGTGCCAGCAGCTTTAACAGGGATTACGAGCAGTACTTC. Translated: CASSFNRDYEQYF.

The chain has TRBV7-2 and TRBJ1-5; tentatively, D is TRBD1 (6 bases). The V gene lost 5 bases and the J gene lost 3 bases, with 17 bases spanning the gap. The germline CDR1 and CDR2 sequences are SGHTA and FQGNSA. The length of the CDR3 is 16 residues. In nucleotides, the CDR3 is TGTGCCAGCAGCCCCGGACAGAACCGCTACAATCAGCCCCAGCATTTT. Amino acid sequence: CASSPGQNRYNQPQHF.

The rearrangement joins TRBV11-2 to TRBJ1-2; possibly TRBD1 for D (6 bases). CDR1 is SGHAT, CDR2 FQNNGV, per germline. The CDR3 has 13 amino acids. V was trimmed by 4 bases and J by 8 bases, leaving 14 bases between them. This chain's CDR3 is CASSYAGAAGYTF. CDR3 DNA sequence: TGTGCCAGCAGCTACGCGGGGGCGGCGGGCTACACCTTC.